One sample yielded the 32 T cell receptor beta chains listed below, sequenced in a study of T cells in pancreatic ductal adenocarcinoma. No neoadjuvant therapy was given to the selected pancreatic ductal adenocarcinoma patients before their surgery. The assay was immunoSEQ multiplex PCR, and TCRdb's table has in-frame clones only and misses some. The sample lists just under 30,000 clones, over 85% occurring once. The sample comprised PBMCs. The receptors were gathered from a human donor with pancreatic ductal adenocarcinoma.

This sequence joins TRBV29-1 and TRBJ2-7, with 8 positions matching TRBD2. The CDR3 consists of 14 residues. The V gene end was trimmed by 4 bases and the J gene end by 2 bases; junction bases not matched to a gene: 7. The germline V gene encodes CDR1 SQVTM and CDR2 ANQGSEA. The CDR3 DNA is TGCAGCGTTGTCCCCAGCGGGAGTACCTACGAGCAGTACTTC. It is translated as CSVVPSGSTYEQYF.

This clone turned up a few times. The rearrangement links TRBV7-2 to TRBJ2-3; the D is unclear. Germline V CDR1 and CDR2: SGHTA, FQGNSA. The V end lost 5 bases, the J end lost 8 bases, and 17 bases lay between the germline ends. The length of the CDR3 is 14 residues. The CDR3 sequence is CASSLSRPSGTQYF. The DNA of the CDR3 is TGTGCCAGCAGCCTCTCAAGGCCGTCGGGTACGCAGTATTTT.

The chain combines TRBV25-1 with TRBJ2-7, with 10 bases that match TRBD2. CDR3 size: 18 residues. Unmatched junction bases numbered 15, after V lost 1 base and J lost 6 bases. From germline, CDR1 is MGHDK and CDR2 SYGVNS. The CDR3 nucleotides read TGTGCCAGCAGTGAATCCCTAGGAGCGGGAGGGCCGGTAGGCGAGCAGTACTTC. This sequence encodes CASSESLGAGGPVGEQYF.

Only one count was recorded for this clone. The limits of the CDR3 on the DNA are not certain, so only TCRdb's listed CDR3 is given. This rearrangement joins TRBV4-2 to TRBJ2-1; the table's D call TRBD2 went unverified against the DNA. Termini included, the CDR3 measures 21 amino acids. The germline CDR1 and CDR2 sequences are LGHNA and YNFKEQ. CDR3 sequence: CASSQDLTGRGRWGLGTGGVF.

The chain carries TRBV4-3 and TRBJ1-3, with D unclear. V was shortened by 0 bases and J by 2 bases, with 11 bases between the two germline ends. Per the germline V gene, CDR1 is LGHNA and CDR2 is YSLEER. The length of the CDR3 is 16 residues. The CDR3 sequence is CASSQEPYPTGNTIYF. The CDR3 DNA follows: TGCGCCAGCAGCCAAGAGCCATATCCCACTGGAAACACCATATATTTT.

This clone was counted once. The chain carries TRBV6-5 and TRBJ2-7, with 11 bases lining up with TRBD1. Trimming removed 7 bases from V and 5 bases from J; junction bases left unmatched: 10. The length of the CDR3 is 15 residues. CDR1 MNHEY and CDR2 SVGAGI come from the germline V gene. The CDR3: CASKLTGTGGNEQYF. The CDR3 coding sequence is TGTGCCAGCAAGCTAACCGGGACAGGGGGAAACGAGCAGTACTTC.

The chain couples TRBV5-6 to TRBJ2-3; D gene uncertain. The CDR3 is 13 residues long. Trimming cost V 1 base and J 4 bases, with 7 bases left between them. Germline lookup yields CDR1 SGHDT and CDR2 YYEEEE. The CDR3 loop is CASSLPVADTQYF. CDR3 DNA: TGTGCCAGCAGCTTGCCAGTTGCAGATACGCAGTATTTT. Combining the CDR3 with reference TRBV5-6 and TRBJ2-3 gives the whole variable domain DAGVTQSPTHLIKTRGQQVTLRCSPKSGHDTVSWYQQALGQGPQFIFQYYEEEERQRGNFPDRFSGHQFPNYSSELNVNALLLGDSALYLCASSLPVADTQYFGPGTRLTVL.

This CDR3 reads CASSQETHNYNEQFF. Here the CDR3 DNA reads TGCGCCAGCAGCCAAGAGACCCACAACTACAATGAGCAGTTCTTC. The chain couples TRBV4-1 to TRBJ2-1; no firm D call. The CDR3 totals 15 residues. Trimming took 0 bases from V and 3 from J, leaving 9 bases between them. Per the germline V gene, CDR1 is MGHRA and CDR2 is YSYEKL.

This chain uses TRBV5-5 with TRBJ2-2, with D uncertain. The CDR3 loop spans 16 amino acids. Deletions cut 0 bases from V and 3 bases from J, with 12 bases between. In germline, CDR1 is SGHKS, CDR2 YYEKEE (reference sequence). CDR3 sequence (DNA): TGTGCCAGCAGCTTGGGTAGCTCCCCGGACACCGGGGAGCTGTTTTTT. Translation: CASSLGSSPDTGELFF.

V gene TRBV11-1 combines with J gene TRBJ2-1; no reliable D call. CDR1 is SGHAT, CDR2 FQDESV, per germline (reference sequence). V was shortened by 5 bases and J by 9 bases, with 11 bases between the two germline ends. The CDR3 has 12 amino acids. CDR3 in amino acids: CASSPELGEQFF. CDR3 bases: TGTGCCAGCAGCCCCGAGCTGGGTGAGCAGTTCTTC.

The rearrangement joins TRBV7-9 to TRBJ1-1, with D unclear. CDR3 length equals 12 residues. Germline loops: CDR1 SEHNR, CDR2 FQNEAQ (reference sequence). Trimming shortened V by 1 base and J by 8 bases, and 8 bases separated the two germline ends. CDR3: CASSLDVREAFF. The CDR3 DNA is TGTGCCAGCAGCTTAGATGTGAGAGAAGCTTTCTTT.

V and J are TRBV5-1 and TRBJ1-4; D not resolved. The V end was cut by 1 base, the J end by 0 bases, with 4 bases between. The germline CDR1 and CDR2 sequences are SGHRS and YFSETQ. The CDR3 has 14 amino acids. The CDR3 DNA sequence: TGCGCCAGCAGCTTGACTACAACTAATGAAAAACTGTTTTTT. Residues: CASSLTTTNEKLFF.

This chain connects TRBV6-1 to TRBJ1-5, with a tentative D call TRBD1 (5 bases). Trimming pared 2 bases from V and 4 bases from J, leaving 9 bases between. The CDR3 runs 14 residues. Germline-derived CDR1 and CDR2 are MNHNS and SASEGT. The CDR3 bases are TGTGCCAGCAGTGAAAGGGGCCTAAATCAGCCCCAGCATTTT. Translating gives CASSERGLNQPQHF.

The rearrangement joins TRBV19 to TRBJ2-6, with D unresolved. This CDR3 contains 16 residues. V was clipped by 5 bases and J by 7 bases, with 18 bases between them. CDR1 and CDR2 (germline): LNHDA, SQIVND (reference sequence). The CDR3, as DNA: TGTGCCAGTAGTTATTCATCTCGTTCTGATGCCAACGTCCTGACTTTC. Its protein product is CASSYSSRSDANVLTF.

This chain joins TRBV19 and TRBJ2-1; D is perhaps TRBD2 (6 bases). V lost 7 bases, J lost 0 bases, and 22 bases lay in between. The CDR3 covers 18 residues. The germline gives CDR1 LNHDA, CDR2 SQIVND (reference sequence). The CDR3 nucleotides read TGTGCCAGTACCCCTTTGGTAGTGGACTACCGCTCCTACAATGAGCAGTTCTTC. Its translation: CASTPLVVDYRSYNEQFF.

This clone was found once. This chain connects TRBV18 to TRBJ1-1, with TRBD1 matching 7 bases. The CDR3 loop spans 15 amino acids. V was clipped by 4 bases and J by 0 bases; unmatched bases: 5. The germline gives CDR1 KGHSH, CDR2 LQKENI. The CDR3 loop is CASSLTGQVNTEAFF. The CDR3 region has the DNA TGTGCCAGCTCACTAACCGGACAGGTGAACACTGAAGCTTTCTTT.

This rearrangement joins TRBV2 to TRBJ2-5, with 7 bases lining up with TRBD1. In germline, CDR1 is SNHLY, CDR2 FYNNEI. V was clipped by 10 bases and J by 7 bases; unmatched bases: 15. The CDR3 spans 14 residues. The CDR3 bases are TGTGCCACCCGCTCCGGGACAGATATGGGGACCCAGTACTTC. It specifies CATRSGTDMGTQYF.

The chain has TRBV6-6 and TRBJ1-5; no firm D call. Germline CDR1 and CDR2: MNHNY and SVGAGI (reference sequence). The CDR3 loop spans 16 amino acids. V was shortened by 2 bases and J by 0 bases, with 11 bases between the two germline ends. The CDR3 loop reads CASSYKVIDSNQPQHF. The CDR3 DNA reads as TGTGCCAGCAGTTACAAAGTGATAGATAGCAATCAGCCCCAGCATTTT.

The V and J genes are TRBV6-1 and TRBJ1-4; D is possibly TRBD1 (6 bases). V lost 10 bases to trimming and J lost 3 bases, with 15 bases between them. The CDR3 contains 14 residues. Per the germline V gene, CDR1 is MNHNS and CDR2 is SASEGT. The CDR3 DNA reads TGTGCCACCACCTGGGGGCCTGCTAATGAAAAACTGTTTTTT. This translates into CATTWGPANEKLFF.

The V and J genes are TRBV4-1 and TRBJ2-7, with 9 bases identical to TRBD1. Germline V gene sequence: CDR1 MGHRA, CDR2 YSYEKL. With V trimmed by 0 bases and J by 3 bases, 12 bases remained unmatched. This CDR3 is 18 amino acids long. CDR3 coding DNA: TGCGCCAGCAGCCAAGATGGGGGACCGGGACAGGGTGACTACGAGCAGTACTTC. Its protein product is CASSQDGGPGQGDYEQYF.

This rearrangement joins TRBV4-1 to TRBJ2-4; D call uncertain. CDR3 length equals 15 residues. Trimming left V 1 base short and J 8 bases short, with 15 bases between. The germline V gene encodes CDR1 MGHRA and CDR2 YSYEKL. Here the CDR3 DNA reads TGCGCCAGCAGCCAAGCATGGACCACCCCAGACATTCAGTACTTC. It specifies CASSQAWTTPDIQYF.

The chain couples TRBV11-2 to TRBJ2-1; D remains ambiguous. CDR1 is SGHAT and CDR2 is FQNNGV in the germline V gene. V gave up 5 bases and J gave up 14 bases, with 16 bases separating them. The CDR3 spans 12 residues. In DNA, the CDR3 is TGTGCCAGCAGCGTTACGAGAGCAGAAGAGTTCTTC. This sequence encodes CASSVTRAEEFF. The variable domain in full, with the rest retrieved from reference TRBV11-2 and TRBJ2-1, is EAGVAQSPRYKIIEKRQSVAFWCNPISGHATLYWYQQILGQGPKLLIQFQNNGVVDDSQLPKDRFSAERLKGVDSTLKIQPAKLEDSAVYLCASSVTRAEEFFGPGTRLTVL.

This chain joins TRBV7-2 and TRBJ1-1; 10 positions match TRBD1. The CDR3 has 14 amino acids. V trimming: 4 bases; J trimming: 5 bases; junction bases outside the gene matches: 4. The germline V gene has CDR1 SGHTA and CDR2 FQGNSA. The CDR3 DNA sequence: TGTGCCAGCAGCTCTTCGGGACAGGGGACTGAAGCTTTCTTT. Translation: CASSSSGQGTEAFF.

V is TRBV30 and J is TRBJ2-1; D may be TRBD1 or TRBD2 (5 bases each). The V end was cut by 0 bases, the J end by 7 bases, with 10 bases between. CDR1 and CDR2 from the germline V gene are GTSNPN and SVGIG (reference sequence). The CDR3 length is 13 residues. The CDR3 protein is CAWSVLGVNEQFF. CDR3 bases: TGTGCCTGGAGTGTACTGGGGGTAAATGAGCAGTTCTTC.

CDR3 amino acids: CASKSRDSLNEKLFF. DNA of the CDR3: TGTGCCAGCAAATCCCGGGACAGCCTCAATGAAAAACTGTTTTTT. The chain joins TRBV2 to TRBJ1-4, with 7 positions matching TRBD1. The trim removed 7 bases at V and 5 bases at J, leaving 10 bases unmatched. Germline V CDR1 and CDR2: SNHLY, FYNNEI. The CDR3 extends over 15 amino acids. The complete variable domain, with remaining parts taken from reference TRBV2 and TRBJ1-4, reads EPEVTQTPSHQVTQMGQEVILRCVPISNHLYFYWYRQILGQKVEFLVSFYNNEISEKSEIFDDQFSVERPDGSNFTLKIRSTKLEDSAMYFCASKSRDSLNEKLFFGSGTQLSVL.

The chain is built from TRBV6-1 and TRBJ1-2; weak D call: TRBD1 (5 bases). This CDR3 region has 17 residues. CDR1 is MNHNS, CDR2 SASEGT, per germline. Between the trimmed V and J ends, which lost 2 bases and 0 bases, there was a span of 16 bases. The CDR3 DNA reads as TGTGCCAGCAGTGAATGGAACAGGCGGCCAACTAACTATGGCTACACCTTC. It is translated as CASSEWNRRPTNYGYTF.

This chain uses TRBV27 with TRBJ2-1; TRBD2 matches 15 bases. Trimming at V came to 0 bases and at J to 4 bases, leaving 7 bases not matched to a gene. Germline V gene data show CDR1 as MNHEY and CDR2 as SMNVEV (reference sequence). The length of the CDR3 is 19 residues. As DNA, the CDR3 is TGTGCCAGCAGTTTATCTCCGGGACTAGCGGGAGGCGAGTACAATGAGCAGTTCTTC. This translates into CASSLSPGLAGGEYNEQFF.

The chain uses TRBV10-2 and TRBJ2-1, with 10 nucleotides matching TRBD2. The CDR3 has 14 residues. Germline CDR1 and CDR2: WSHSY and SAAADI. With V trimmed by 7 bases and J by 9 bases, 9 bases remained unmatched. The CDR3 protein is CASTISASGGEQFF. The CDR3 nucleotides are TGCGCCAGCACTATCTCGGCTAGCGGGGGTGAGCAGTTCTTC.

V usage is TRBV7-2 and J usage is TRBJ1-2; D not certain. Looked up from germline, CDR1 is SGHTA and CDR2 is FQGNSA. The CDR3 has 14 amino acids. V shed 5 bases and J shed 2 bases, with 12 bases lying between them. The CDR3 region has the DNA TGTGCCAGCAGCCCGATGACGGTGAACTATGGCTACACCTTC. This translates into CASSPMTVNYGYTF.

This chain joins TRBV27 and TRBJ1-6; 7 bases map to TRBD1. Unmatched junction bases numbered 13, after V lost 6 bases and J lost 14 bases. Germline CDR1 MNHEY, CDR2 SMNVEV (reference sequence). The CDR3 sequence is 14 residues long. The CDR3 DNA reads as TGTGCCAGCAGGACAGGGTCGGGGCAAGGGGCCCTCCACTTT. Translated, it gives CASRTGSGQGALHF.

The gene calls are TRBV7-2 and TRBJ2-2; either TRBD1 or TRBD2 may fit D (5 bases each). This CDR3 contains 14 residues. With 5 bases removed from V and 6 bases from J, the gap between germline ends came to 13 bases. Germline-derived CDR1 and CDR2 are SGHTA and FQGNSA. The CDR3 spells CASSLDGASGELFF. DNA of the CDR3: TGTGCCAGCAGCCTAGACGGGGCGTCCGGGGAGCTGTTTTTT.

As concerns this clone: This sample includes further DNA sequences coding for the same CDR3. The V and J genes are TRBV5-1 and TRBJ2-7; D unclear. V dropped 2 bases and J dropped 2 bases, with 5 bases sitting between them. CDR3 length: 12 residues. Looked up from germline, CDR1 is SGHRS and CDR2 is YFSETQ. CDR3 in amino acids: CASSLDTYEQYF. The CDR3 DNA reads TGCGCCAGCAGCTTAGATACCTACGAGCAGTACTTC. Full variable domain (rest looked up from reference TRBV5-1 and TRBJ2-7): KAGVTQTPRYLIKTRGQQVTLSCSPISGHRSVSWYQQTPGQGLQFLFEYFSETQRNKGNFPGRFSGRQFSNSRSEMNVSTLELGDSALYLCASSLDTYEQYFGPGTRLTVT.